One T cell receptor (beta chain) is described in this entry. A J-beta primer mix and a sample-barcoded 5' primer were used in a second PCR of about 7 to 12 cycles. TCRdb re-derived calls from the 5' RACE reads in MiXCR, one entry per CDR3 protein. The profile covers some 760,000 distinct CDR3 sequences, with 25% appearing a single time and 9.4% taken by the ten largest. This record belongs to a study of blood T cells in healthy people across ages. The CDR3 is 15 residues long. Looked up from germline, CDR1 is SNHLY and CDR2 is FYNNEI. The same data also contributed to another study, on T cells of mothers and their children.

This clonotype originated in a boy aged 5-17 years in good health. The V gene is TRBV2, the J gene TRBJ2-5; 8 nucleotides align to TRBD2. Matching the DNA end better, TRBJ2-1 makes the J call doubtful. The sequencing input was blood. DNA for the CDR3: TGTGCCAGCAGCCCTCTAGCGGGCCCACTCAGTGAGCAGTTCTTC. Translated: CASSPLAGPLSEQFF.